This entry describes one TCR beta chain. Its antigen is as yet unknown. V lost 5 bases and J 6 bases, leaving 19 bases between the germline ends. The CDR3 totals 16 residues. CDR1 and CDR2 from the germline V gene are SGHVT and SQSDAQ. These data are taken from a study of shared clonotypes between healthy human individuals. Overall study findings and caveats: Non-shared clonotypes had lower generation probabilities than those shared by all four donors. Estimated richness was generally greater in naive than memory subsets.

TCRdb keeps only in-frame clones here, not all; method: immunoSEQ multiplex PCR. The sample lists 2 million to 2.5 million clones, roughly 93% seen once, with 0.36% in the top ten. This receptor was obtained from a man between 18 and 29 years old in good health. Some clones in this sample may be carry-over from other donors' samples. The sample comprised naive CD4+ T cells from PBMCs. Stated subset: CD45RA+ positively selected. The gene calls are TRBV7-4 and TRBJ2-2, with D unclear. The CDR3 nucleotides read TGTGCCAGCAGCCCAACCCGACTCTCTAACGCCGGGGAGCTGTTTTTT. Its translation: CASSPTRLSNAGELFF.